This T cell receptor beta chain was obtained from a study of blood T cell repertoires in COVID-19. On the study more broadly: Nucleic acid was either cDNA or gDNA, and it came from T cells, B-cell-depleted T cells, or PBMCs.

Per the original methods: Researchers report that nucleated cell counts were estimated from reference gene primer amplification. The table came from immunoSEQ multiplex PCR; TCRdb's copy has only in-frame clones and leaves some out. Clone size and the V and J calls come from that table; the DNA yielded D and trimming. Of some 130,000 clones in the sample, around four fifths are singletons; the top ten hold 9.5% to 15%. The CDR3 consists of 16 residues. Losses at the gene ends were 5 bases for V and 6 bases for J; bases not matched to a gene: 15. The V gene's germline CDR1 is PRHDT and CDR2 FYEKMQ (reference sequence).

The material sequenced was peripheral blood. The rearrangement links TRBV13 to TRBJ2-7; 8 bases align to TRBD2. This receptor was taken from a human donor in a cohort sampled during active COVID-19. CDR3 region: CASSPNGGALPSEQYF. The CDR3 region has the DNA TGTGCCAGCAGCCCAAACGGGGGGGCCCTCCCCAGCGAGCAGTACTTC.